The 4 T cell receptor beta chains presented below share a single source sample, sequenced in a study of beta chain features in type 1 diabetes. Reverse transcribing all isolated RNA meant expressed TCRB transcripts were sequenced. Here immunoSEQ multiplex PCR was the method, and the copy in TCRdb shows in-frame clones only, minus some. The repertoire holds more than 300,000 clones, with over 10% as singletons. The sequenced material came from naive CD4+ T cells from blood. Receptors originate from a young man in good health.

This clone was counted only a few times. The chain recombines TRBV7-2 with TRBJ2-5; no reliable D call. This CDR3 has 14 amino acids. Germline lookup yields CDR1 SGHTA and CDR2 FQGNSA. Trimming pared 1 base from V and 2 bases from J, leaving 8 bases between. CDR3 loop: CASSLGPIQETQYF. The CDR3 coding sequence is TGTGCCAGCAGCTTAGGTCCTATACAAGAGACCCAGTACTTC.

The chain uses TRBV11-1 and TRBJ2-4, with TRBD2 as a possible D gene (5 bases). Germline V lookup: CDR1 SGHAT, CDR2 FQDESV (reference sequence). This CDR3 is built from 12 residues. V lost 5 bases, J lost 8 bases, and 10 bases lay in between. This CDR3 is CASSPDGDIQYF. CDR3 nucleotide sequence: TGTGCCAGCAGCCCGGACGGGGACATTCAGTACTTC.

The CDR3 protein is CASSPQQGGLSNQPQHF. The CDR3 DNA reads TGTGCCAGCAGTCCGCAACAGGGAGGGCTGAGCAATCAGCCCCAGCATTTT. This chain uses TRBV27 with TRBJ1-5, with D possibly TRBD1 on 6 matching bases. The CDR3 is made up of 17 amino acids. V was clipped by 5 bases and J by 1 base, with 18 bases between them. Looked up from germline, CDR1 is MNHEY and CDR2 is SMNVEV (reference sequence).

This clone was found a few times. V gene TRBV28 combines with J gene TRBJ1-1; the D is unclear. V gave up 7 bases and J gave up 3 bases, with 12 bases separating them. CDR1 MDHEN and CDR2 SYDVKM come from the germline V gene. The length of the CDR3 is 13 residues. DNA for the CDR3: TGTGCCAGCACCCTCAATCGGGACACTGAAGCTTTCTTT. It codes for CASTLNRDTEAFF.